The next 7 T cell receptor beta chains were all read from a single sample in a study of blood T cell repertoires in COVID-19. Produced via immunoSEQ multiplex PCR; TCRdb's table is partial and in-frame only. The sample includes 250,000 to 350,000 clones, 65% to 85% of them seen just once. Sequenced input: peripheral blood. These TCRs come from a human donor with COVID-19, enrolled during active disease. The donor label of this sample is uncertain.

The V gene is TRBV7-2, the J gene TRBJ2-5, with D possibly matching TRBD2 (5 bases). The ends were cut back, 0 bases at V and 1 base at J, with 12 bases in the middle. The germline gives CDR1 SGHTA, CDR2 FQGNSA. The CDR3 is 16 amino acids. CDR3 amino acids: CASSLAGSARQETQYF. CDR3 in DNA: TGTGCCAGCAGCTTAGCAGGGAGCGCACGCCAAGAGACCCAGTACTTC.

This chain connects TRBV19 to TRBJ2-4, with D tentatively TRBD2 (7 bases). Germline V lookup: CDR1 LNHDA, CDR2 SQIVND (reference sequence). V lost 6 bases and J lost 3, with 15 bases in between. The CDR3 covers 15 residues. This CDR3 reads CASSPGGFDKNIQYF. The DNA for the CDR3 is TGTGCCAGTAGCCCGGGGGGCTTCGACAAAAACATTCAGTACTTC.

This chain joins TRBV9 and TRBJ2-1; 8 bases align to TRBD2. J lost 1 base, V lost 5 bases, and 5 bases had no gene match. This CDR3 comprises 15 residues. The germline V gene encodes CDR1 SGDLS and CDR2 YYNGEE. The CDR3 sequence: CASRSSGSSYNEQFF. CDR3 nucleotide sequence: TGTGCCAGCAGGTCTAGCGGGTCTTCCTACAATGAGCAGTTCTTC.

The chain links TRBV28 to TRBJ1-5; TRBD1 might be the D (6 bases). V was cut by 6 bases and J by 1 base, with 16 bases left in between. Germline V CDR1 and CDR2: MDHEN, SYDVKM. The CDR3 loop spans 16 amino acids. The CDR3: CASSPAGEMSNQPQHF. CDR3 sequence (DNA): TGTGCCAGCAGCCCGGCAGGGGAGATGAGCAATCAGCCCCAGCATTTT. Using reference TRBV28 and TRBJ1-5 for the parts outside the CDR3, the full variable domain is DVKVTQSSRYLVKRTGEKVFLECVQDMDHENMFWYRQDPGLGLRLIYFSYDVKMKEKGDIPEGYSVSREKKERFSLILESASTNQTSMYLCASSPAGEMSNQPQHFGDGTRLSIL.

The chain combines TRBV25-1 with TRBJ2-5, with 7 bases fitting TRBD2. Germline CDR1 reads MGHDK; CDR2 reads SYGVNS. This CDR3 is 15 amino acids long. V lost 6 bases, J lost 5 bases, and 12 bases stayed unmatched. The CDR3: CASRAERGSGETQYF. The CDR3 region has the DNA TGTGCCAGCAGGGCTGAGCGGGGTTCCGGGGAGACCCAGTACTTC.

The V gene is TRBV6-2 or TRBV6-3, the J gene TRBJ2-7; TRBD2 aligns across 8 bases. Germline V gene data show CDR1 as MNHEY and CDR2 as SVGEGT. This CDR3 region has 14 residues. V dropped 0 bases and J dropped 2; count of bases not matched to a gene: 0. CDR3: CASSYSTSAYEQYF. The CDR3 DNA reads as TGTGCCAGCAGTTACTCGACTAGCGCCTACGAGCAGTACTTC.

The chain employs TRBV19 and TRBJ1-5; D gene uncertain. Trimming stripped 2 bases from V and 1 base from J, with 9 bases between. Germline V gives CDR1 LNHDA, CDR2 SQIVND (reference sequence). This CDR3 contains 15 residues. DNA for the CDR3: TGTGCCAGTAGTATACGTCCGGAGAGCAATCAGCCCCAGCATTTT. Translated: CASSIRPESNQPQHF.